These 10 T cell receptor beta chains share one sample of origin, sequenced in a study of OX40 agonist ivuxolimab in advanced cancers. Sequencing used immunoSEQ multiplex PCR; TCRdb keeps in-frame clones, though not all of them. The sample carries just over 45,000 clones, 85% to 95% recorded once. The input for sequencing was CD4+ or CD8+ T cells sorted from blood, taken in a trial of the OX40 agonist ivuxolimab. These receptors came from an adult with an advanced solid tumor such as melanoma, head and neck, liver or kidney cancer.

This chain uses TRBV7-9 with TRBJ2-1, with a possible D match to TRBD2 (6 bases). Germline values: CDR1 SEHNR, CDR2 FQNEAQ (reference sequence). This CDR3 has 19 residues. Between the trimmed V and J ends, which lost 5 bases and 10 bases, there was a span of 33 bases. CDR3 nucleotides: TGTGCCAGCAGCCCCCCCGCTGTGGGGGACGGGAAAGGCCGGGAGGAGCAGTTCTTC. It specifies CASSPPAVGDGKGREEQFF.

CDR3: CASSRTSGSSSEQYF. The CDR3 DNA sequence: TGTGCCAGCAGCCGAACTAGCGGGAGCTCTTCCGAGCAGTACTTC. The chain is built from TRBV6-5 and TRBJ2-7; 11 bases are a match to TRBD2. The CDR3 loop spans 15 amino acids. Losses at the gene ends were 6 bases for V and 6 bases for J; bases not matched to a gene: 10. The V gene's germline CDR1 is MNHEY and CDR2 SVGAGI.

There are a few counts of this clone. V gene TRBV7-9 combines with J gene TRBJ1-1; no clear D gene. The CDR3 consists of 12 residues. V lost 5 bases to trimming and J lost 5 bases, with 9 bases between them. Germline assignment: CDR1 SEHNR and CDR2 FQNEAQ (reference sequence). CDR3 loop: CASSPRWTEAFF. DNA of the CDR3: TGTGCCAGCAGCCCCCGGTGGACTGAAGCTTTCTTT.

This sequence joins TRBV2 and TRBJ2-6, with D tentatively TRBD2 (6 bases). The germline CDR1 and CDR2 sequences are SNHLY and FYNNEI. This CDR3 is 18 amino acids long. Trimming took off 6 bases at V and 0 bases at J, with 18 bases between the two ends. The CDR3 spells CASRGDTGLGSGANVLTF. The CDR3 coding sequence is TGTGCCAGCAGGGGCGATACGGGACTCGGCTCTGGGGCCAACGTCCTGACTTTC.

This chain links TRBV7-2 with TRBJ1-1, with no clear D. Germline V gives CDR1 SGHTA, CDR2 FQGNSA. The V gene lost 0 bases and the J gene lost 5 bases, with 10 bases spanning the gap. This CDR3 has 14 residues. The CDR3 is CASSLAGRATEAFF. CDR3 DNA sequence: TGTGCCAGCAGCTTAGCAGGGCGGGCTACTGAAGCTTTCTTT.

This chain links TRBV7-6 with TRBJ2-7, with 7 bases matching TRBD2. The junction had 12 bases not matched to a gene; V was cut back by 5 bases and J by 2 bases. The germline CDR1 and CDR2 sequences are SGHVS and FNYEAQ. CDR3 length: 16 residues. CDR3 region: CASSTIAGESTYEQYF. The CDR3 nucleotides read TGTGCCAGCAGCACCATTGCGGGAGAATCGACCTACGAGCAGTACTTC. Complete variable domain (other parts from reference TRBV7-6 and TRBJ2-7): GAGVSQSPRYKVTKRGQDVALRCDPISGHVSLYWYRQALGQGPEFLTYFNYEAQQDKSGLPNDRFSAERPEGSISTLTIQRTEQRDSAMYRCASSTIAGESTYEQYFGPGTRLTVT.

V is TRBV9 and J is TRBJ2-5; tentatively, D is TRBD2 (6 bases). V was cut by 4 bases and J by 2 bases, with 12 bases left in between. CDR1 SGDLS and CDR2 YYNGEE come from the germline V gene. This CDR3 has 14 amino acids. DNA for the CDR3: TGTGCCAGCAGCCCAGCGGGCGGGCAAGAGACCCAGTACTTC. It specifies CASSPAGGQETQYF.

The chain couples TRBV19 to TRBJ2-3; 7 bases fit TRBD2. This CDR3 has 16 amino acids. Germline loops: CDR1 LNHDA, CDR2 SQIVND (reference sequence). V was clipped by 5 bases and J by 1 base; unmatched bases: 9. As DNA, the CDR3 is TGTGCCAGTAGTTCGACTTTGGGAGGGGGCACAGATACGCAGTATTTT. Translating gives CASSSTLGGGTDTQYF.

This chain connects TRBV7-3 to TRBJ2-3, with D tentatively TRBD2 (7 bases). This CDR3 has 14 residues. Germline V gives CDR1 SGHTA, CDR2 FQGTGA. Trimming took 5 bases from V and 4 from J, leaving 13 bases between them. The CDR3 protein is CASSPKGGSDTQYF. The DNA for the CDR3 is TGTGCCAGCAGCCCAAAGGGGGGGTCAGATACGCAGTATTTT.

The CDR3 DNA is TGTGCCAGCAGCGGACTAGCGGGACGATCCGAGACCCAGTACTTC. Translation: CASSGLAGRSETQYF. The chain carries TRBV7-2 and TRBJ2-5, with TRBD2 matching over 12 bases. CDR3 length: 15 amino acids. The germline CDR1 and CDR2 sequences are SGHTA and FQGNSA. The V gene end was trimmed by 5 bases and the J gene end by 5 bases; junction bases not matched to a gene: 6.